This TCR beta chain appears in the sequencing data of a study of OX40 agonist ivuxolimab in advanced cancers. For the study in its entirety: Ivuxolimab was an agonistic, fully human IgG2 monoclonal antibody directed against OX40 (CD134), a costimulatory receptor. Intravenous ivuxolimab was administered to patients every 2 weeks at six dose levels: 0.01, 0.1, 0.3, 1.5, 3 and 10 mg/kg. Of the approximately 53 patients in dose escalation, some 19 had hepatocellular carcinoma, approximately 15 had melanoma, 9 had renal cell carcinoma and 9 had head and neck cancer. The dose-escalation cohort was roughly 80% male with a mean age of approximately 60 years, ranging from roughly 20 to 80. Prior anti-PD-1, anti-PD-L1 or anti-CTLA-4 therapy was permitted, and checkpoint inhibitors had been received by less than 45% of dose-escalation patients. Partial responses occurred in three dose-escalation patients: two with cutaneous melanoma and one with hepatocellular carcinoma. Peripheral TCRbeta sequencing was intended to test whether TCR sequence diversity was altered and clonal T-cell expansion was caused by ivuxolimab. The monotherapy dose-escalation portion (N ≈ 52 patients) of the phase I ivuxolimab trial is reported in the paper. What the research found in general, with its limitations: Low levels of normalized T-cell clonal expansion were also seen in some patients who did not respond. Antigen specificity was not determined for the clonally expanded peripheral T cells. In the 0.1-3.0 mg/kg groups, partial responders were among the patients with the lowest normalized peripheral clonal expansion, particularly in CD8+ T cells. After ivuxolimab, expanded clones were on average more numerous among CD8+ T cells than among CD4+ T cells. At doses of 0.1 to 3.0 mg/kg, clonal expansion of both CD4+ and CD8+ blood T cells was observed from baseline to week 6.

The trial excluded patients who had a history of autoimmune disease or were on systemic immunosuppression. Peripheral blood for TCR sequencing was collected from all dose cohorts at baseline, on cycle 4 day 1, and on cycle 7 day 1. The samples were taken from a phase I, first-in-human, multicenter, open-label dose-escalation trial of ivuxolimab. Adults with locally advanced or metastatic melanoma, renal cell, hepatocellular, or head and neck squamous cell carcinoma were enrolled in the trial. Before TCR sequencing, CD4+ T cells and CD8+ T cells were sorted from peripheral blood as separate populations. Genomic DNA was extracted from sorted cells for sequencing of the TCRbeta CDR3 region. The immunoSEQ Assay was used to sequence the TCRbeta CDR3 regions. The table comes from immuneACCESS by way of TCRdb, which keeps in-frame sequences with V and J called. Part of the clones is missing from these tables; in studies checked, under half for an unresolved V gene and the rest for unknown reasons. Here the sample has under 70,000 clones; about nine tenths occur a single time. Of the sample, roughly 1.1% falls within the top ten clones.

Sequences SGHDN (CDR1) and FVKESK (CDR2) are obtained from the germline V gene. Trimming accounts for 2 bases at V and 7 bases at J, while the number of junction bases matched to no gene is 3. The CDR3 numbers 13 residues from cysteine through phenylalanine. Of all the DNA, just the CDR3 is kept, 39 bases in frame from base 1. For this clone: What this receptor recognizes is not known. Base qualities are missing; no much larger clone stands one base away.

This chain is built from TRBV14 and TRBJ2-3; TRBD1 aligns with 7 central bases. The TCR was taken from an adult with an advanced solid tumor such as melanoma, head and neck, liver or kidney cancer. Specimen: CD4+ or CD8+ T cells sorted from blood, collected in a trial of the OX40 agonist ivuxolimab. The sequenced DNA: TGTGCCAGCAGCCAAAACAGGGGTTATACGCAGTATTTT. Its translation is CASSQNRGYTQYF.